The clone carrying this TCR beta chain is termed medium-sized. Its antigen is currently unknown. Multiplex PCR with BIOMED2 TRB-A/B primer pools amplified TRB rearrangements. A single record per CDR3 protein comes from TCRdb applying MiXCR to the multiplex PCR reads. The table has roughly 15,000 distinct CDR3 sequences, 25% to 30% seen once. From blood, about 250-550 ng of genomic DNA served as TRB template. This sample stems from a study of T and B cells in COVID-19 patients. At the level of the study: In the active-infection cohort, nine tenths of the roughly 20 patients had comorbidities linked to unfavorable COVID-19 outcome.

Germline CDR1 and CDR2: SQVTM and ANQGSEA. The CDR3 spans 14 residues. V was cut by 6 bases and J by 2 bases, with 17 bases left in between. General observations from the study: At recovery TRB diversity and richness exceeded healthy donors, after highly clonal active COVID-19 repertoires. In COVID-19 patients, T cell receptor beta variable and joining gene use was reportedly strongly skewed.

V and J are TRBV29-1 and TRBJ2-7; unclear D gene. The sequence was collected from a human donor who had recovered from COVID-19. Sequencing input: blood. CDR3 bases: TGCAGCGTCCTGCTAGAGTCTGCCCCCTACGAGCAGTACTTC. This gives the protein CSVLLESAPYEQYF.